The sequence of this T cell receptor beta chain was determined in a study of shared clonotypes between healthy human individuals. Study information: CD4 naive cells filled three plates per donor, CD4 memory three, CD8 naive two and CD8 memory one. Study outcomes and limitations: As a rule, naive subsets had a larger estimated richness than memory subsets.

In the case of this clone: Its target is not known.

There are 15 residues in the CDR3. V was shortened by 0 bases and J by 8 bases, with 11 bases between the two germline ends. The germline V gene has CDR1 ENHRY and CDR2 SYGVKD. Sequencing used immunoSEQ multiplex PCR; TCRdb keeps in-frame clones, though not all of them. This sample has a few million clones, with roughly 95% found just once. What was sequenced was naive CD4+ T cells sorted from blood. Subset meaning: CD45RA+ positively selected. The TCR sequence derives from a man between 18 and 29 years old in good health. The V call is TRBV10-3, the J call TRBJ1-6, with D possibly TRBD1 on 6 matching bases. This CDR3 is CAISESGGQDSPLHF. CDR3 sequence (DNA): TGTGCCATCAGTGAGTCGGGGGGGCAGGATTCACCCCTCCACTTT.